This TCR beta chain was sequenced during a study of OX40 agonist ivuxolimab in advanced cancers. Study information: Participants averaged about 66 years of age (range 23 to 79) and were roughly 80% male.

Study conclusions and caveats: Partial responders at 0.1-3.0 mg/kg showed near-lowest clonal expansion.

Individuals having autoimmune disease history or systemic immunosuppression were not enrolled. The table came from immunoSEQ multiplex PCR; TCRdb's copy has only in-frame clones and leaves some out. Found here are about 60,000 clones, 87% of them singletons; the top ten hold more than 15%. CDR1 DFQATT and CDR2 SNEGSKA come from the germline V gene (reference sequence). This CDR3 contains 11 residues. V dropped 0 bases and J dropped 7 bases, with 6 bases sitting between them. Concerning this clone itself: What it binds is unknown.

This clonotype originated in an adult with an advanced solid tumor such as melanoma, head and neck, liver or kidney cancer. The rearrangement uses TRBV20-1 and TRBJ1-1, with D maybe TRBD1 (6 bases). Source: CD4+ or CD8+ T cells sorted from blood, taken in a trial of the OX40 agonist ivuxolimab. Here the CDR3 DNA reads TGCAGTGCTAGAGACAGGGGTGAAGCTTTCTTT. Encoded protein: CSARDRGEAFF.